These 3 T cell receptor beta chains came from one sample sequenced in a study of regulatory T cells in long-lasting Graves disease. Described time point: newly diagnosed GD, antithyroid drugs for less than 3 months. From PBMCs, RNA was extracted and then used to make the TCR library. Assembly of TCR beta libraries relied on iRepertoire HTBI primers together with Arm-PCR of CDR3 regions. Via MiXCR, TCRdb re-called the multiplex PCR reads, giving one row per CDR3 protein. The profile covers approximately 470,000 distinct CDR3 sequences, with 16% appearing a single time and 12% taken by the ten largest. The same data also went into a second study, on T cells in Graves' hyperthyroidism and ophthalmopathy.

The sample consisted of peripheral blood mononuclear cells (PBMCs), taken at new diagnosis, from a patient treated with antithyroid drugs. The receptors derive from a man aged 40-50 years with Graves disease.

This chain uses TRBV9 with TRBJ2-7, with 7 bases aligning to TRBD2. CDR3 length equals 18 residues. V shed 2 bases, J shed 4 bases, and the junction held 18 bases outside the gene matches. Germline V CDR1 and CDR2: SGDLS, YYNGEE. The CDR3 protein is CASSVGAYRLAVVYEQYF. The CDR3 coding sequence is TGTGCCAGCAGCGTTGGGGCTTATCGGCTAGCGGTCGTTTACGAGCAGTACTTC.

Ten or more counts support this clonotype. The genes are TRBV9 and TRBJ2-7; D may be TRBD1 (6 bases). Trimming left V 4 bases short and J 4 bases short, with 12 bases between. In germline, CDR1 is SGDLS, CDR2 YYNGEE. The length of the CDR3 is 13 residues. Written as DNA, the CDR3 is TGTGCCAGCAGCACCTCACAGGGATACGAGCAGTACTTC. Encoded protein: CASSTSQGYEQYF.

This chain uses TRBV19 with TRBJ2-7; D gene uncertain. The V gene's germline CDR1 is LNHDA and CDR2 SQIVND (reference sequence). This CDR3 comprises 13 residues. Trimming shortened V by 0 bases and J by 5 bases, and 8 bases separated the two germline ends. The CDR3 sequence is CASSIDRVNEQYF. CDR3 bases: TGTGCCAGTAGTATAGATCGGGTGAACGAGCAGTACTTC.